This TCR beta chain was recovered during a study of T cell responses to AZD1222 COVID-19 vaccine. Measured with immunoSEQ multiplex PCR; TCRdb has only the in-frame clones, and not every one. Here the sample spans about 110,000 clones, 70% to 90% being singletons. Note on this clone: Its matching antigen is unknown.

V shed 2 bases, J shed 8 bases, and the junction held 4 bases outside the gene matches. This CDR3 comprises 15 residues. Per germline, CDR1 LGHNA and CDR2 YSLEER. Points from the study as a whole: White British people made up most donors, females outnumbered males, and clonal diversity was possibly underestimated. Repertoires in all cases were sampled only once the peak T cell response had passed.

Second-dose intervals of approximately 4 or approximately 12 weeks were pooled. The J gene is TRBJ1-6, the V gene TRBV4-3; 9 nucleotides line up with TRBD1. This specimen was peripheral blood, taken 28 days after the second AZD1222 dose. This clonotype was obtained from an adult who received the AZD1222 COVID-19 vaccine. In DNA form, the CDR3 reads TGCGCCAGCAGCCAAATTTGGGACAGGGATTCACCCCTCCACTTT. It yields the protein CASSQIWDRDSPLHF.